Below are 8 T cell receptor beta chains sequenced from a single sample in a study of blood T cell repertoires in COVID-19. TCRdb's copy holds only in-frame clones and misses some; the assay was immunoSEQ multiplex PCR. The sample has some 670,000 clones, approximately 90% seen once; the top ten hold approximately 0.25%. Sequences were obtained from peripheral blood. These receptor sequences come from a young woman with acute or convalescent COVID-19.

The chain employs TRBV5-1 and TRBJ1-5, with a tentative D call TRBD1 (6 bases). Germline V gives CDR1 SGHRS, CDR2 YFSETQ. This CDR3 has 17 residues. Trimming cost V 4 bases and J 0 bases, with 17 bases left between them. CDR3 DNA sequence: TGCGCCAGCAGCCCCATACCAACAGGGTTTAGCAATCAGCCCCAGCATTTT. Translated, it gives CASSPIPTGFSNQPQHF.

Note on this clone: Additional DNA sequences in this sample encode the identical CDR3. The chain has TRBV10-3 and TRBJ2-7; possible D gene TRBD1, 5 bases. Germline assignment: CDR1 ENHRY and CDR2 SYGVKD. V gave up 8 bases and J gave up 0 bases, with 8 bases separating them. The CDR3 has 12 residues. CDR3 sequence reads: CAIGASSYEQYF. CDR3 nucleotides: TGTGCCATCGGGGCTAGCTCCTACGAGCAGTACTTC.

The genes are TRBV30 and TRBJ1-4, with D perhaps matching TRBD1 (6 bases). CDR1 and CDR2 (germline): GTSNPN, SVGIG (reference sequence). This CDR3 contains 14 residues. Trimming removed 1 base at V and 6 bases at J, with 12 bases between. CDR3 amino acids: CAWSEQGWDEKLFF. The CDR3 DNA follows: TGTGCCTGGAGTGAACAGGGATGGGATGAAAAACTGTTTTTT.

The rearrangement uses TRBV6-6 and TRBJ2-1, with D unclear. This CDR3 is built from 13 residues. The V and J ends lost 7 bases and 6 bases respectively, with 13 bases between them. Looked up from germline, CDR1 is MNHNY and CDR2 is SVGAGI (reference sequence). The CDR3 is CASTEPSPNEQFF. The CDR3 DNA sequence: TGTGCCAGCACTGAGCCGTCCCCCAATGAGCAGTTCTTC.

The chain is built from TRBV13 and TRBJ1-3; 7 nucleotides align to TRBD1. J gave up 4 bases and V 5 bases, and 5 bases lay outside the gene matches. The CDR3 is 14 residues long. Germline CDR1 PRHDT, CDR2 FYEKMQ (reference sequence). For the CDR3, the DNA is TGTGCCAGCAGCCCCGGGACAGAGGGAAACACCATATATTTT. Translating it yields CASSPGTEGNTIYF. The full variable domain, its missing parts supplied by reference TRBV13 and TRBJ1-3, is AAGVIQSPRHLIKEKRETATLKCYPIPRHDTVYWYQQGPGQDPQFLISFYEKMQSDKGSIPDRFSAQQFSDYHSELNMSSLELGDSALYFCASSPGTEGNTIYFGEGSWLTVV.

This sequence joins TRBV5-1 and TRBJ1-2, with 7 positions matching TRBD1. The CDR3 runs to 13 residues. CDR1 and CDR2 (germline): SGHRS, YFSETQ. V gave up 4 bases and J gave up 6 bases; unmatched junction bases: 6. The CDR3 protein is CASSLTGENGYTF. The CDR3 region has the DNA TGCGCCAGCAGCCTCACAGGGGAAAATGGCTACACCTTC.

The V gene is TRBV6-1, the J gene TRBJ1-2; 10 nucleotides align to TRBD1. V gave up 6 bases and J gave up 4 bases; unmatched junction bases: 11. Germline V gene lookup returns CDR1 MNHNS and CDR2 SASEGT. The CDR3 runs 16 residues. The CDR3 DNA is TGTGCCAGCAGGGAACGAGGGACAGGGGAGGTCTATGGCTACACCTTC. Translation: CASRERGTGEVYGYTF.

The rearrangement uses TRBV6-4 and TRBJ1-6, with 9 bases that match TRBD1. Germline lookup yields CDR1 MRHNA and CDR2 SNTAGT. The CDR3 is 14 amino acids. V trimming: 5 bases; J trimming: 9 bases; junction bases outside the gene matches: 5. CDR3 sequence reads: CASSPGQGPSPLHF. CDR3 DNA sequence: TGTGCCAGCAGTCCGGGACAGGGTCCTTCACCCCTCCACTTT.